Given below is one T cell receptor beta chain in context. Its antigen remains unknown. The sample belongs to a study of CD8 T cells in ankylosing spondylitis. Whole-study findings and limits: Some of the motif variants had earlier been found in reactive arthritis patients' fluid and blood.

MiXCR was run by TCRdb on the 5' RACE reads, yielding one entry per CDR3 protein. The sample carries some 270,000 distinct CDR3 sequences, more than 15% recorded once. The V gene lost 4 bases and the J gene lost 14 bases, with 15 bases spanning the gap. Germline assignment: CDR1 SQVTM and CDR2 ANQGSEA. This CDR3 spans 11 amino acids. The V gene is TRBV29-1, the J gene TRBJ2-1; D possibly uses TRBD1 or TRBD2 (5 bases each). This receptor was taken from a male donor with ankylosing spondylitis or in good health (not recorded which). The specimen sequenced was blood, either unsorted or a sorted T cell fraction (not recorded which). The CDR3 region is CSVVGQGVKFF. CDR3 DNA sequence: TGCAGCGTTGTCGGCCAGGGAGTGAAGTTCTTC.